Following are 3 T cell receptor beta chains from one sample sequenced in a study of shared clonotypes between healthy human individuals. Assay used: immunoSEQ multiplex PCR; TCRdb lists only in-frame clones, some missing. Of fewer than 400,000 clones detected, roughly 70% appear once; the ten largest clones hold over 9%. Sequences were obtained from memory CD4+ T cells sorted from blood. As for subset: CD45RA-negative fraction. The receptor source for this set is a man in his thirties or forties in good health.

V usage is TRBV7-2 and J usage is TRBJ2-5, with 7 bases lining up with TRBD2. CDR1 and CDR2 (germline): SGHTA, FQGNSA. The V segment lost 10 bases and the J segment 5 bases; nucleotides outside the gene matches: 10. CDR3 length: 13 amino acids. CDR3 region: CAKARVGGETQYF. The CDR3 region has the DNA TGTGCCAAGGCTAGGGTCGGGGGGGAGACCCAGTACTTC.

The rearrangement links TRBV7-9 to TRBJ2-5; D not resolved. CDR1 SEHNR and CDR2 FQNEAQ come from the germline V gene (reference sequence). The CDR3 totals 11 residues. The V end lost 4 bases, the J end lost 4 bases, and 4 bases lay between the germline ends. CDR3 protein: CASSYLETQYF. The CDR3 nucleotides are TGTGCCAGCAGCTATTTAGAGACCCAGTACTTC.

In DNA, the CDR3 is TGTGCCACCAGCAGAGTTGCCGGGACAGGGGCCAACGAGCAGTACTTC. Protein sequence: CATSRVAGTGANEQYF. The rearrangement links TRBV15 to TRBJ2-7; TRBD1 aligns across 10 bases. Germline values: CDR1 LNHNV, CDR2 YYDKDF (reference sequence). The junction had 8 bases not matched to a gene; V was cut back by 1 base and J by 5 bases. The length of the CDR3 is 16 residues.